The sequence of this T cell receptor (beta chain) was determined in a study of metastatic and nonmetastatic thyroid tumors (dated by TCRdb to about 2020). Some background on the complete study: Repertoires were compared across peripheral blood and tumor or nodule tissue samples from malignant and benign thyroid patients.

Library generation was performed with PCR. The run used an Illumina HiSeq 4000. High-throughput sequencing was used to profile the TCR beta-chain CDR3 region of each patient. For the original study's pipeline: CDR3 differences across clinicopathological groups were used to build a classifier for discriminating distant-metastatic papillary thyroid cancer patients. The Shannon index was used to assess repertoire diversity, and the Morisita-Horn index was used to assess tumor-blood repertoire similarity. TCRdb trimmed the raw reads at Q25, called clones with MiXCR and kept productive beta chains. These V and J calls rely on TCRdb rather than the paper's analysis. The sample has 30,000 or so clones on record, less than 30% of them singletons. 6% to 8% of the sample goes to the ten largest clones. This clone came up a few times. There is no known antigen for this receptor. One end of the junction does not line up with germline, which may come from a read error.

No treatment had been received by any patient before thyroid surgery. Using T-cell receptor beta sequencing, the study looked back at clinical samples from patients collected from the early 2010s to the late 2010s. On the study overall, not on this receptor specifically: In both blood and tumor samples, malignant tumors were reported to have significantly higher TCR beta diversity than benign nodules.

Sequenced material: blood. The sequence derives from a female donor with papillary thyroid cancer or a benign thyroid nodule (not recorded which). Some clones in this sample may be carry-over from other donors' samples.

The DNA is as follows: TGCGCCAGCACCCCTGGACAGACCGGGGAGCTGTTTTTT. Its protein is CASTPGQTGELFF. The sequence is built from TRBV6-9 and TRBJ2-2; tentative D gene TRBD1, with 6 bases matching. Via the germline V gene, CDR1 is MNHGY and CDR2 SVAAGI. Counted from cysteine to phenylalanine, this CDR3 has 13 amino acids. The CDR3 DNA has 39 bases and is translated from base 1.